Shown below are 19 T cell receptor beta chains from a single sample sequenced in a study of T cells in tuberculosis. The data were produced by immunoSEQ multiplex PCR, yet TCRdb's version contains in-frame clones alone and is incomplete. The repertoire holds tens of thousands of clones, with approximately 85% as singletons. The time point here: new active TB diagnosis, blood taken before or within 7 days of starting treatment. Sequences were derived from PBMCs, sampled at tuberculosis diagnosis. These receptors all come from an adult with tuberculosis.

The rearrangement joins TRBV5-4 to TRBJ2-7, with D possibly matching TRBD2 (6 bases). V was pared by 2 bases and J by 6 bases, with 18 bases between. The CDR3 length is 15 residues. Germline CDR1 and CDR2: SGHNT and YYREEE (reference sequence). In DNA, the CDR3 is TGTGCCAGCAGCTTCGGTCTGGGACGGGGGAGCGAGCAGTACTTC. It translates to CASSFGLGRGSEQYF.

This rearrangement joins TRBV10-1 to TRBJ1-2; possibly TRBD1 for D (5 bases). The germline V gene has CDR1 WNHNN and CDR2 SYGVQD (reference sequence). V was shortened by 3 bases and J by 4 bases, with 9 bases between the two germline ends. The CDR3 is 13 amino acids. For the CDR3, the DNA is TGCGCCAGCAGTGAATCAGGGTTCTATGGCTACACCTTC. This sequence encodes CASSESGFYGYTF.

This chain connects TRBV5-1 to TRBJ2-1; unclear D gene. This CDR3 has 16 residues. V lost 4 bases to trimming and J lost 0 bases, with 14 bases between them. CDR1 SGHRS and CDR2 YFSETQ come from the germline V gene. The CDR3 reads CASSVVGLSSYNEQFF. The CDR3 DNA is TGCGCCAGCAGCGTTGTCGGTCTGAGCTCCTACAATGAGCAGTTCTTC.

This clone was seen a single time. The V gene is TRBV27, the J gene TRBJ2-5; 9 bases are a match to TRBD2. The CDR3 runs to 16 residues. Trimming removed 5 bases from V and 0 bases from J; junction bases left unmatched: 7. Germline CDR1 MNHEY, CDR2 SMNVEV (reference sequence). The CDR3 spells CASSPRLAVYQETQYF. CDR3 DNA: TGTGCCAGCAGTCCAAGACTAGCGGTGTACCAAGAGACCCAGTACTTC.

CDR3 sequence (DNA): TGTGCCAGCAGTTGGGGACTTAATCAGCCCCAGCATTTT. Translation: CASSWGLNQPQHF. The rearrangement links TRBV27 to TRBJ1-5; perhaps TRBD1 as D (5 bases). Germline-derived CDR1 and CDR2 are MNHEY and SMNVEV (reference sequence). This CDR3 spans 13 amino acids. Trimming cost V 4 bases and J 4 bases, with 8 bases left between them.

DNA for the CDR3: TGCGCCAGCAGTGGACGCGGTGGAAACACCATATATTTT. It yields the protein CASSGRGGNTIYF. The V call is TRBV10-1, the J call TRBJ1-3, with D uncertain. This CDR3 spans 13 amino acids. Germline V lookup: CDR1 WNHNN, CDR2 SYGVQD (reference sequence). V was shortened by 4 bases and J by 3 bases, with 7 bases between the two germline ends.

V gene TRBV6-5 combines with J gene TRBJ2-1, with TRBD2 as a possible D gene (5 bases). Germline V lookup: CDR1 MNHEY, CDR2 SVGAGI. The V end lost 6 bases, the J end lost 6 bases, and 18 bases lay between the germline ends. This CDR3 has 15 amino acids. CDR3 sequence: CASRTTSGLTNEQFF. The CDR3 nucleotides read TGTGCCAGCAGAACGACGTCGGGGTTAACCAATGAGCAGTTCTTC.

The chain is built from TRBV6-5 and TRBJ1-5, with no clear D. CDR3 length: 13 residues. V gave up 4 bases and J gave up 9 bases, with 13 bases separating them. CDR1 MNHEY and CDR2 SVGAGI come from the germline V gene. As DNA, the CDR3 is TGTGCCAGCAGTTTCTTACTGGAGGGGCCCCAGCATTTT. Protein product: CASSFLLEGPQHF.

The rearrangement joins TRBV28 to TRBJ2-5, with 8 bases that match TRBD1. CDR1 and CDR2 from the germline V gene are MDHEN and SYDVKM. This CDR3 has 14 residues. J lost 5 bases, V lost 6 bases, and 8 bases had no gene match. The CDR3, as DNA: TGTGCCAGCAGGGAAACAGGGGGAGGCGAGACCCAGTACTTC. This codes for CASRETGGGETQYF.

The chain couples TRBV10-3 to TRBJ1-1; possibly TRBD1 for D (6 bases). The ends were cut back, 5 bases at V and 3 bases at J, with 19 bases in the middle. The CDR3 totals 16 residues. CDR1 is ENHRY, CDR2 SYGVKD, per germline. The CDR3 sequence is CAISSKQGVLDTEAFF. The CDR3 DNA reads as TGTGCCATCAGTTCAAAACAGGGCGTCCTTGACACTGAAGCTTTCTTT.

The chain uses TRBV19 and TRBJ1-1, with no clear D. Germline-derived CDR1 and CDR2 are LNHDA and SQIVND (reference sequence). The V end was cut by 3 bases, the J end by 6 bases, with 11 bases between. The CDR3 length is 13 residues. CDR3 loop: CASSISLTAEAFF. The CDR3 nucleotides read TGTGCCAGTAGTATCTCGCTTACGGCTGAAGCTTTCTTT.

V gene TRBV10-2 combines with J gene TRBJ2-2, with 7 positions matching TRBD1. V was pared by 8 bases and J by 6 bases, with 3 bases of the junction left unmatched. Germline CDR1 WSHSY, CDR2 SAAADI. This CDR3 is built from 12 residues. DNA for the CDR3: TGCGCCAGCGGGGACAGTCCCGGGGAGCTGTTTTTT. Translated, it gives CASGDSPGELFF.

This clone was found a few times. V is TRBV27 and J is TRBJ2-3, with no clear D. This CDR3 spans 12 amino acids. Germline-derived CDR1 and CDR2 are MNHEY and SMNVEV (reference sequence). Trimming took 5 bases from V and 1 from J, leaving 4 bases between them. This CDR3 reads CASSPGTDTQYF. CDR3 sequence (DNA): TGTGCCAGCAGTCCAGGCACAGATACGCAGTATTTT.

V gene TRBV19 combines with J gene TRBJ2-7; 9 positions agree with TRBD2. CDR3 length equals 14 residues. The germline gives CDR1 LNHDA, CDR2 SQIVND (reference sequence). V was pared by 1 base and J by 6 bases, with 4 bases of the junction left unmatched. For the CDR3, the DNA is TGTGCCAGTAGTATAGTAGCGGGAGAGGCCGAGCAGTACTTC. Translation: CASSIVAGEAEQYF. Looking up the rest from reference TRBV19 and TRBJ2-7 gives the full variable domain: DGGITQSPKYLFRKEGQNVTLSCEQNLNHDAMYWYRQDPGQGLRLIYYSQIVNDFQKGDIAEGYSVSREKKESFPLTVTSAQKNPTAFYLCASSIVAGEAEQYFGPGTRLTVT.

The CDR3 DNA follows: TGTGCCAGCAGCTCGGACAACTACGAGCAGTACTTC. Protein product: CASSSDNYEQYF. The chain combines TRBV5-4 with TRBJ2-7, with D perhaps matching TRBD1 (5 bases). The CDR3 runs 12 residues. V lost 3 bases to trimming and J lost 3 bases, with 7 bases between them. Germline V gene lookup returns CDR1 SGHNT and CDR2 YYREEE (reference sequence).

The chain recombines TRBV29-1 with TRBJ2-7; 14 bases fit TRBD2. Germline V lookup: CDR1 SQVTM, CDR2 ANQGSEA. Trimming at V came to 4 bases and at J to 3 bases, leaving 2 bases not matched to a gene. The CDR3 extends over 14 amino acids. The CDR3 region is CSVAGTSGSYEQYF. CDR3 bases: TGCAGCGTTGCCGGGACTAGCGGGAGCTACGAGCAGTACTTC.

The chain uses TRBV30 and TRBJ2-3; 8 bases map to TRBD2. The ends lost 4 bases at V and 1 base at J; junction bases unmatched: 4. Germline lookup yields CDR1 GTSNPN and CDR2 SVGIG (reference sequence). The CDR3 consists of 14 residues. CDR3 region: CAWKAAGGTDTQYF. CDR3 DNA: TGTGCCTGGAAAGCAGCGGGGGGCACAGATACGCAGTATTTT.

This chain connects TRBV29-1 to TRBJ1-3; 7 bases line up with TRBD1. Unmatched junction bases numbered 9, after V lost 6 bases and J lost 4 bases. Germline V lookup: CDR1 SQVTM, CDR2 ANQGSEA. The CDR3 extends over 14 amino acids. As DNA, the CDR3 is TGCAGCGTCGACAGGGCCGGAGAAGGAAACACCATATATTTT. This gives the protein CSVDRAGEGNTIYF.

The chain links TRBV2 to TRBJ1-2; TRBD1 matches at 8 bases. The CDR3 consists of 13 residues. The trim removed 6 bases at V and 8 bases at J, leaving 8 bases unmatched. In germline, CDR1 is SNHLY, CDR2 FYNNEI. DNA of the CDR3: TGTGCCAGCAGGATGGACAGGGTGTCGGGCTACACCTTC. The encoded protein is CASRMDRVSGYTF.